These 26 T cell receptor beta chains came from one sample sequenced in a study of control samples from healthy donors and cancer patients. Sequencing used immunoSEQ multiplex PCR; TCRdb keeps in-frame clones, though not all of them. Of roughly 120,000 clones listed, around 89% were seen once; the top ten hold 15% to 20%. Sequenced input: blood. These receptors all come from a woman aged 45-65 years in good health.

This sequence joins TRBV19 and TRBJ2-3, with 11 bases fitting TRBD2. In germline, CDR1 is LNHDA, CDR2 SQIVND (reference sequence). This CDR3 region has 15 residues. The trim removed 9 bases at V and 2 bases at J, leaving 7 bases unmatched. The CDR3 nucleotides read TGTGCCAGCCAGGGACTAGCGGCAAACACAGATACGCAGTATTTT. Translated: CASQGLAANTDTQYF.

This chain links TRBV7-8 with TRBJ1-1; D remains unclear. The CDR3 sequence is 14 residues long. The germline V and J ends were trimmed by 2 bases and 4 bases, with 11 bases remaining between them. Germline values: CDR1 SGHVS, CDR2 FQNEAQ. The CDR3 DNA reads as TGTGCCAGCAGCTTAATTGGGGTGGGCACTGAAGCTTTCTTT. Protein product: CASSLIGVGTEAFF.

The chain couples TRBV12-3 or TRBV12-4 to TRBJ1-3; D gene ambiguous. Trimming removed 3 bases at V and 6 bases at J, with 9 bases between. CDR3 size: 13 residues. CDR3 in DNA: TGTGCCAGCAGTTTTCTCGGGCCAAACACCATATATTTT. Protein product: CASSFLGPNTIYF.

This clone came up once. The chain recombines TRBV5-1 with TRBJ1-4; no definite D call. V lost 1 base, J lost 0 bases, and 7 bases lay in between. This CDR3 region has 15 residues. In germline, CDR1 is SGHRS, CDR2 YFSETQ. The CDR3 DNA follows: TGCGCCAGCAGCTTGACGGACCCAACTAATGAAAAACTGTTTTTT. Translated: CASSLTDPTNEKLFF.

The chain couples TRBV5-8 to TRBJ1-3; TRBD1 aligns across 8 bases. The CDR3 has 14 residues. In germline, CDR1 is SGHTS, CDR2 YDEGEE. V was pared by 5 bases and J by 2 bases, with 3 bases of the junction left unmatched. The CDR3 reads CASSWTGTGNTIYF. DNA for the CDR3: TGTGCCAGCAGTTGGACAGGGACTGGAAACACCATATATTTT.

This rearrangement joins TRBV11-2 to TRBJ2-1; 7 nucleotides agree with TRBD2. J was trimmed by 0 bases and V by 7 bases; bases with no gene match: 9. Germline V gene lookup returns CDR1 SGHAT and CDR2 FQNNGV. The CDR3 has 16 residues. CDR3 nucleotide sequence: TGTGCCAGCACCACCGGGAGGCTAAGCTCCTACAATGAGCAGTTCTTC. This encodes CASTTGRLSSYNEQFF.

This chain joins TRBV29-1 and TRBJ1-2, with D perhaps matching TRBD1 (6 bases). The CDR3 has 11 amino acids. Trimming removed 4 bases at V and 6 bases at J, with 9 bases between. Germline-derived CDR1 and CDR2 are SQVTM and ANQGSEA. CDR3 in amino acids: CSVGKGDGYTF. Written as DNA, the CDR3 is TGCAGCGTTGGTAAGGGGGATGGCTACACCTTC.

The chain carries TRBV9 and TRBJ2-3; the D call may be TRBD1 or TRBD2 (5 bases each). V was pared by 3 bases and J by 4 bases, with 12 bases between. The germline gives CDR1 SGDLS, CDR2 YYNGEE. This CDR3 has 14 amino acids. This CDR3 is CASSDPGAADTQYF. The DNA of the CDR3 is TGTGCCAGCAGCGATCCCGGGGCGGCAGATACGCAGTATTTT. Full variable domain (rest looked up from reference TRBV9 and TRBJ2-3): DSGVTQTPKHLITATGQRVTLRCSPRSGDLSVYWYQQSLDQGLQFLIQYYNGEERAKGNILERFSAQQFPDLHSELNLSSLELGDSALYFCASSDPGAADTQYFGPGTRLTVL.

In DNA, the CDR3 is TGCGCCAGCAGCATCCTGCCCGGGCCTGGAAACACCATATATTTT. It specifies CASSILPGPGNTIYF. The rearrangement uses TRBV5-1 and TRBJ1-3; D not certain. V lost 4 bases and J lost 2, with 13 bases in between. The germline V gene encodes CDR1 SGHRS and CDR2 YFSETQ. This CDR3 has 15 amino acids.

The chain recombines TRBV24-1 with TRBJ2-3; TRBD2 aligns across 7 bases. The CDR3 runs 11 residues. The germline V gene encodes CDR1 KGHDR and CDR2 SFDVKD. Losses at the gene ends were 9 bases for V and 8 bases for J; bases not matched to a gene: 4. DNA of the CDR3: TGTGCCACCGGGGGGGGAGGTACGCAGTATTTT. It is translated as CATGGGGTQYF.

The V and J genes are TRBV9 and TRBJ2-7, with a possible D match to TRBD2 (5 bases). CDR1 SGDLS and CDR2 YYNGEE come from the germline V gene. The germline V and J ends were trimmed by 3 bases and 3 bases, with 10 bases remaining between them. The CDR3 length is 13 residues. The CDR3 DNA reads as TGTGCCAGCAGCGCCCCCACTAGCTACGAGCAGTACTTC. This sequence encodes CASSAPTSYEQYF. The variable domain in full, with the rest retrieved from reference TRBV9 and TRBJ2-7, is DSGVTQTPKHLITATGQRVTLRCSPRSGDLSVYWYQQSLDQGLQFLIQYYNGEERAKGNILERFSAQQFPDLHSELNLSSLELGDSALYFCASSAPTSYEQYFGPGTRLTVT.

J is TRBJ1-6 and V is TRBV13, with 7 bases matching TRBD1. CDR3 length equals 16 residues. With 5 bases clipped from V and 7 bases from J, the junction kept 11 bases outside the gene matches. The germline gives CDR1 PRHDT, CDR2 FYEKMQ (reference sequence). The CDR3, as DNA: TGTGCCAGCAGCCCTCCCGGCCTGACAGGGAATTCACCCCTCCACTTT. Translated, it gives CASSPPGLTGNSPLHF. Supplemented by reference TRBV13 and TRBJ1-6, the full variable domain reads AAGVIQSPRHLIKEKRETATLKCYPIPRHDTVYWYQQGPGQDPQFLISFYEKMQSDKGSIPDRFSAQQFSDYHSELNMSSLELGDSALYFCASSPPGLTGNSPLHFGNGTRLTVT.

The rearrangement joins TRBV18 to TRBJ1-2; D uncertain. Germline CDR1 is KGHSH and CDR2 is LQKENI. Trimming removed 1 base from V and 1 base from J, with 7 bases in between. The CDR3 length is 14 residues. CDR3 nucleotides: TGTGCCAGCTCACCACGTACGATTAACTATGGCTACACCTTC. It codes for CASSPRTINYGYTF.

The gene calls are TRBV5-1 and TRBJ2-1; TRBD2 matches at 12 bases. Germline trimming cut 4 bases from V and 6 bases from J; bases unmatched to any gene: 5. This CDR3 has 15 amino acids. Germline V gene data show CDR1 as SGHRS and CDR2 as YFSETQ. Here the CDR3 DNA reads TGCGCCAGCAGCAAGACTAGCGGGGGACCCAATGAGCAGTTCTTC. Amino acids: CASSKTSGGPNEQFF.

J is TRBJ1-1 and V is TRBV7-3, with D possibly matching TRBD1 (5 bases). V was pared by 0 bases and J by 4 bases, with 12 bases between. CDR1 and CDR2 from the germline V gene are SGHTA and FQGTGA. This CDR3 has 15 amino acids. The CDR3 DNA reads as TGTGCCAGCAGCTTAACGGGGGGTGGCAGCACTGAAGCTTTCTTT. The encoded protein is CASSLTGGGSTEAFF.

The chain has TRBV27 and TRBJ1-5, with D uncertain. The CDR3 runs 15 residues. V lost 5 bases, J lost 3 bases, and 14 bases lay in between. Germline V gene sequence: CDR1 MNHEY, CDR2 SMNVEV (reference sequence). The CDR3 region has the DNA TGTGCCAGCAGTCCCCCCGGTAACCTCAATCAGCCCCAGCATTTT. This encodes CASSPPGNLNQPQHF.

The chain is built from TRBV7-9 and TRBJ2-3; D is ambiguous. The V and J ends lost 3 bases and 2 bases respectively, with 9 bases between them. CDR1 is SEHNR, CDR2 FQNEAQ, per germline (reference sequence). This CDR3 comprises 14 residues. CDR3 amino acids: CASSFTGPTDTQYF. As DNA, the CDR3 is TGTGCCAGCAGCTTCACTGGACCCACAGATACGCAGTATTTT.

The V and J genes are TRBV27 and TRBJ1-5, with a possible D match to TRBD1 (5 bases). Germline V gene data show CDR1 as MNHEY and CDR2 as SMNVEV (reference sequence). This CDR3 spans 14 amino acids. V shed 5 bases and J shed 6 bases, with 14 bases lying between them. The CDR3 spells CASSLDRIGQPQHF. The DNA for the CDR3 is TGTGCCAGCAGTCTCGACAGAATTGGTCAGCCCCAGCATTTT.

CDR3 residues: CASSRDGNSGNTIYF. DNA of the CDR3: TGTGCCAGCAGCCGCGACGGCAACTCTGGAAACACCATATATTTT. This chain uses TRBV6-5 with TRBJ1-3; no clear D. Germline assignment: CDR1 MNHEY and CDR2 SVGAGI. CDR3 length: 15 amino acids. Trimming shortened V by 6 bases and J by 0 bases, and 12 bases separated the two germline ends.

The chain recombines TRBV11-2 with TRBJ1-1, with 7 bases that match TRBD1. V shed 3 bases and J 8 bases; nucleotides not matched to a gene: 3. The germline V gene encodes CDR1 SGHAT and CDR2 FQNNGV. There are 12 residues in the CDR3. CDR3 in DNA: TGTGCCAGCAGCTTCCAGGACAGGGAAGCTTTCTTT. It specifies CASSFQDREAFF. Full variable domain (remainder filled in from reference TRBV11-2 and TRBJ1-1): EAGVAQSPRYKIIEKRQSVAFWCNPISGHATLYWYQQILGQGPKLLIQFQNNGVVDDSQLPKDRFSAERLKGVDSTLKIQPAKLEDSAVYLCASSFQDREAFFGQGTRLTVV.

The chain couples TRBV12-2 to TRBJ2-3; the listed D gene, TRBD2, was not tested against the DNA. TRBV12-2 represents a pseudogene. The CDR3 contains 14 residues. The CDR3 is CASRWGLYTDTQYF. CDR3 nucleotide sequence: TGTGCAAGTCGCTGGGGACTTTACACAGATACGCAGTATTTT.

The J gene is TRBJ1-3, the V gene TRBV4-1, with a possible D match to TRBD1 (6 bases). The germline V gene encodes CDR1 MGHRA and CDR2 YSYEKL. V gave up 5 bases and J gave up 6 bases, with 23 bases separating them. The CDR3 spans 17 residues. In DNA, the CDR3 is TGCGCCAGCAGCAGTAATCATTACAGGGAGCGAAAAAACACCATATATTTT. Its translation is CASSSNHYRERKNTIYF.

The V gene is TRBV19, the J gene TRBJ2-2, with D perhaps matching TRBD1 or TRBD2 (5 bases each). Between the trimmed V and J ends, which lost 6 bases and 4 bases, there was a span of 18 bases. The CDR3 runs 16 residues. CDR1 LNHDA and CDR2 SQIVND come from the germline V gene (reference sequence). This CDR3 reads CASSSRAPRGTGELFF. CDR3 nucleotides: TGTGCCAGTAGCTCCAGGGCCCCGAGGGGCACCGGGGAGCTGTTTTTT.

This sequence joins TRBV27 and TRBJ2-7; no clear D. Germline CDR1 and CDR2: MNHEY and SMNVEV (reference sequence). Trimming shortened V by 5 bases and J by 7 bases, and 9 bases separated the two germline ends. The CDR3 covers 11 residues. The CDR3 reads CASSIDKEQYF. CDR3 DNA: TGTGCCAGCAGTATAGACAAAGAGCAGTACTTC.

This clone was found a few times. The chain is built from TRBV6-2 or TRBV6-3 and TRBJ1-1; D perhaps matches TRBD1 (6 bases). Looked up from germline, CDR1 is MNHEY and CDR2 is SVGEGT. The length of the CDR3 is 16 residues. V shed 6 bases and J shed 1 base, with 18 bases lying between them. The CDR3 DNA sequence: TGTGCCAGCAGCAACCGCCCGGACAGATCGAACACTGAAGCTTTCTTT. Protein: CASSNRPDRSNTEAFF.

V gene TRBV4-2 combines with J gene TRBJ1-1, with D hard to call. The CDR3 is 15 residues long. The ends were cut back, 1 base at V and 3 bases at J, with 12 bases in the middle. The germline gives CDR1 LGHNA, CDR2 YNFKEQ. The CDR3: CASSQVVRPYTEAFF. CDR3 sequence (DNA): TGTGCCAGCAGCCAAGTTGTACGACCCTACACTGAAGCTTTCTTT.